This TCR beta chain was obtained from a study of CXCR3-negative and CXCR3-positive naive CD8 T cells. In the study overall: Summed over all libraries, TRB reads came to roughly 140 million, with about 1.5 +/- 0.3 million per library.

Points on this clonotype: As yet, its antigen is unknown.

UMI-labeled TRB cDNA libraries were prepared by 5' RACE. After re-calling the 5' RACE reads, TCRdb lists one entry per CDR3 protein, DNA absent. This listing includes tens of thousands of distinct CDR3 sequences. General study results and limits: Fresh PBMCs served for most assays, and CXCR3 expression fell partially after cryopreservation.

This clonotype originated in a human donor in good health. Some clones in this sample may be carry-over from other donors' samples. The sequenced material came from naive CXCR3- CD8+ T cells from blood. Subset given: CD45RO-CCR7+CD27+CD95- naive CD8+ T cells lacking CXCR3 (TNR3-).

The CDR3 loop reads CASSFVNQPQHF. This chain connects TRBV7-2 to TRBJ1-5. Germline loops: CDR1 SGHTA, CDR2 FQGNSA. The CDR3 length is 12 residues.